Listed here are 31 T cell receptor beta chains from one sample, sequenced in a study of blood T cell repertoires in COVID-19. The assay was immunoSEQ multiplex PCR, and TCRdb's table has in-frame clones only and misses some. The table shows about 40,000 clones, with 86% occurring only once. Sequenced: peripheral blood. These receptors originate from a man aged 45-65 years in a cohort sampled during active COVID-19.

Turning to this clone: The identical CDR3 is also encoded by other nucleotide sequences in the sample. The V and J genes are TRBV19 and TRBJ2-1; TRBD2 agrees at 10 bases. There are 14 residues in the CDR3. J lost 6 bases, V lost 1 base, and 0 bases had no gene match. CDR1 and CDR2 (germline): LNHDA, SQIVND (reference sequence). The CDR3 reads CASSIGTSGNEQFF. The CDR3 region has the DNA TGTGCCAGTAGTATAGGGACTAGCGGCAATGAGCAGTTCTTC.

The CDR3 spells CTSRLVDPSYEQYV. In nucleotides, the CDR3 is TGCACCAGCAGGCTTGTGGACCCTAGCTACGAGCAGTATGTC. The chain combines TRBV1 with TRBJ2-7; TRBD2 is the table's D call, not checked against the DNA. TRBV1 is a recognized pseudogene. The CDR3 sequence is 14 residues long.

The genes are TRBV20-1 and TRBJ1-1; 7 bases are a match to TRBD1. The V and J ends lost 3 bases and 5 bases, in that order; junction bases with no gene match: 12. The CDR3 totals 15 residues. CDR1 is DFQATT and CDR2 is SNEGSKA in the germline V gene (reference sequence). CDR3 in amino acids: CSASDPRQGDTEAFF. The CDR3 DNA follows: TGCAGTGCTAGTGATCCAAGACAGGGAGATACTGAAGCTTTCTTT.

The rearrangement joins TRBV21-1 to TRBJ2-1; TRBD2, the table's D call, was not compared with the DNA. TRBV21-1 is a pseudogene. The CDR3 length is 15 residues. This chain's CDR3 is CDFSGGTGPYNEQFF. DNA for the CDR3: TGTGATTTTTCGGGGGGGACCGGACCCTACAATGAGCAGTTCTTC.

The chain carries TRBV9 and TRBJ2-2; 10 bases match TRBD1. The germline CDR1 and CDR2 sequences are SGDLS and YYNGEE. This CDR3 contains 14 residues. J lost 6 bases, V lost 2 bases, and 1 base had no gene match. The DNA of the CDR3 is TGTGCCAGCAGCGTGGACAGGGGGGCCGGGGAGCTGTTTTTT. As protein: CASSVDRGAGELFF.

The chain uses TRBV6-5 and TRBJ1-1, with D maybe TRBD1 (5 bases). Looked up from germline, CDR1 is MNHEY and CDR2 is SVGAGI. V shed 4 bases and J shed 4 bases, with 19 bases lying between them. The CDR3 has 16 amino acids. CDR3 region: CASSFGGGGFGTEAFF. DNA of the CDR3: TGTGCCAGCAGTTTCGGGGGTGGGGGATTTGGCACTGAAGCTTTCTTT.

This clone was observed a handful of times. V is TRBV4-1 and J is TRBJ1-2; D is ambiguous. V lost 0 bases to trimming and J lost 6 bases, with 5 bases between them. This CDR3 has 12 residues. Germline V gene sequence: CDR1 MGHRA, CDR2 YSYEKL. The CDR3 here is CASSQDGDGYTF. In DNA form, the CDR3 reads TGCGCCAGCAGCCAAGACGGAGATGGCTACACCTTC.

This chain connects TRBV7-9 to TRBJ1-4, with a weak D call TRBD1 (6 bases). This CDR3 spans 15 amino acids. Germline lookup yields CDR1 SEHNR and CDR2 FQNEAQ (reference sequence). Trimming removed 2 bases from V and 4 bases from J, with 11 bases in between. The DNA of the CDR3 is TGTGCCAGCAGCTTAAGCAGGGGATTTAATGAAAAACTGTTTTTT. It is translated as CASSLSRGFNEKLFF.

This clone was detected only once. The genes are TRBV9 and TRBJ1-6; D may be TRBD1 (5 bases). The CDR3 consists of 14 residues. CDR1 is SGDLS, CDR2 YYNGEE, per germline. V was cut by 2 bases and J by 8 bases, with 11 bases left in between. CDR3 DNA: TGTGCCAGCAGCGTGGGGGGGTGGGATTCACCCCTCCACTTT. Protein sequence: CASSVGGWDSPLHF.

CDR3 nucleotide sequence: TGTGCCAGCAGCTTAGAGGATGCAGGGACTAATGAAAAACTGTTTTTT. Translation: CASSLEDAGTNEKLFF. V and J are TRBV7-9 and TRBJ1-4, with TRBD1 as a possible D gene (5 bases). The CDR3 has 16 residues. Germline V CDR1 and CDR2: SEHNR, FQNEAQ (reference sequence). Trimming pared 1 base from V and 2 bases from J, leaving 11 bases between.

The V gene is TRBV25-1, the J gene TRBJ1-3, with TRBD1 matching 12 bases. The germline V gene encodes CDR1 MGHDK and CDR2 SYGVNS. The V gene end was trimmed by 3 bases and the J gene end by 3 bases; junction bases not matched to a gene: 9. CDR3 size: 18 residues. The CDR3 reads CASSDWDRGLWSGNTIYF. DNA of the CDR3: TGTGCCAGCAGTGATTGGGACAGGGGGCTTTGGAGTGGAAACACCATATATTTT.

This rearrangement joins TRBV30 to TRBJ1-2; D unclear. Germline CDR1 GTSNPN, CDR2 SVGIG (reference sequence). The germline V and J ends were trimmed by 0 bases and 6 bases, with 8 bases remaining between them. This CDR3 contains 12 residues. This CDR3 reads CAWSVYGDGYTF. The CDR3 nucleotides read TGTGCCTGGAGTGTATACGGAGATGGCTACACCTTC. Using reference TRBV30 and TRBJ1-2 for the parts outside the CDR3, the full variable domain is SQTIHQWPATLVQPVGSPLSLECTVEGTSNPNLYWYRQAAGRGLQLLFYSVGIGQISSEVPQNLSASRPQDRQFILSSKKLLLSDSGFYLCAWSVYGDGYTFGSGTRLTVV.

The chain employs TRBV21-1 and TRBJ1-2; TRBD1, the D gene given by the table, was not confirmed from the DNA. TRBV21-1 is a pseudogene. This CDR3 has 14 amino acids. In DNA, the CDR3 is TGTGCCAGCAGCAAACCCCTAGGGGACTATGGCTACACCTTC. Translating gives CASSKPLGDYGYTF.

This clone was picked up one time. The chain is built from TRBV27 and TRBJ2-3; the D gene is possibly TRBD2 (6 bases). The CDR3 totals 20 residues. The germline gives CDR1 MNHEY, CDR2 SMNVEV (reference sequence). Trimming pared 2 bases from V and 6 bases from J, leaving 30 bases between. CDR3 in amino acids: CASSLTRVQILAPRGDTQYF. CDR3 DNA sequence: TGTGCCAGCAGTTTAACTAGGGTCCAAATACTAGCCCCTAGAGGTGATACGCAGTATTTT.

The V call is TRBV18, the J call TRBJ1-1; 7 bases fit TRBD1. The CDR3 contains 18 residues. V gave up 0 bases and J gave up 1 base; unmatched junction bases: 11. In germline, CDR1 is KGHSH, CDR2 LQKENI. CDR3 region: CASSPPLTGYTKNTEAFF. CDR3 DNA: TGTGCCAGCTCACCACCTTTGACAGGGTACACCAAGAACACTGAAGCTTTCTTT.

Here the CDR3 DNA reads TGCGCCAGCAGCTCGGGACAGGGGTTCCAAGAGACCCAGTACTTC. Its protein is CASSSGQGFQETQYF. V is TRBV5-1 and J is TRBJ2-5; 10 nucleotides match TRBD1. CDR3 length: 15 amino acids. Trimming removed 3 bases from V and 1 base from J; junction bases left unmatched: 3. CDR1 and CDR2 (germline): SGHRS, YFSETQ.

The V and J genes are TRBV6-4 and TRBJ1-2, with TRBD1 identical over 7 bases. Germline assignment: CDR1 MRHNA and CDR2 SNTAGT. The CDR3 length is 15 residues. V lost 5 bases and J lost 1; bases outside the gene matches: 7. The CDR3 sequence is CASSRDSVDNYGYTF. The CDR3 nucleotides are TGTGCCAGCAGTCGGGACAGCGTAGATAACTATGGCTACACCTTC.

V usage is TRBV24-1 and J usage is TRBJ1-5; D call uncertain. Germline CDR1 KGHDR, CDR2 SFDVKD. The V end lost 9 bases, the J end lost 2 bases, and 16 bases lay between the germline ends. The CDR3 has 15 residues. CDR3 region: CATPPEGQGNQPQHF. In nucleotides, the CDR3 is TGTGCCACCCCCCCCGAGGGCCAGGGCAATCAGCCCCAGCATTTT.

V is TRBV7-9 and J is TRBJ1-2, with D unresolved. This CDR3 is 11 amino acids long. V dropped 4 bases and J dropped 4 bases, with 4 bases sitting between them. Looked up from germline, CDR1 is SEHNR and CDR2 is FQNEAQ (reference sequence). CDR3 DNA sequence: TGTGCCAGCAGCTCCTTCTATGGCTACACCTTC. This translates into CASSSFYGYTF.

In its sample, this clone was seen a few times. The chain couples TRBV6-4 to TRBJ2-7, with a tentative D call TRBD2 (5 bases). V was cut by 0 bases and J by 6 bases, with 18 bases left in between. This CDR3 region has 16 residues. Germline assignment: CDR1 MRHNA and CDR2 SNTAGT. This CDR3 is CASSDSTSNGVGEQYF. DNA for the CDR3: TGTGCCAGCAGTGACTCTACTAGTAACGGGGTAGGCGAGCAGTACTTC.

The rearrangement links TRBV24-1 to TRBJ2-3; tentative D call: TRBD2 (6 bases). The CDR3 is 13 residues long. Trimming removed 7 bases at V and 2 bases at J, with 9 bases between. Germline V gene lookup returns CDR1 KGHDR and CDR2 SFDVKD. The CDR3 nucleotides read TGTGCCACCAGGGAGGGGAACACAGATACGCAGTATTTT. It encodes CATREGNTDTQYF.

The V call is TRBV7-2, the J call TRBJ1-1, with D uncertain. This CDR3 is 15 amino acids long. The V gene's germline CDR1 is SGHTA and CDR2 FQGNSA. The V gene lost 7 bases and the J gene lost 3 bases, with 18 bases spanning the gap. The chain's CDR3 is CASKPVGRRDTEAFF. For the CDR3, the DNA is TGTGCCAGCAAACCCGTCGGCCGGAGGGACACTGAAGCTTTCTTT.

The J gene is TRBJ1-5, the V gene TRBV5-5, with 7 bases identical to TRBD1. Germline CDR1 reads SGHKS; CDR2 reads YYEKEE (reference sequence). V dropped 4 bases and J dropped 3; count of bases not matched to a gene: 10. This CDR3 contains 16 residues. CDR3 in DNA: TGTGCCAGCAGCCCCTCCGGGACAGTCTACAATCAGCCCCAGCATTTT. It is translated as CASSPSGTVYNQPQHF.

CDR3 amino acids: CASSFRINYGYTF. DNA of the CDR3: TGCGCCAGCAGCTTCAGGATTAACTATGGCTACACCTTC. The chain is built from TRBV4-1 and TRBJ1-2; D remains ambiguous. Germline V gene lookup returns CDR1 MGHRA and CDR2 YSYEKL. The CDR3 totals 13 residues. Trimming removed 5 bases from V and 1 base from J, with 8 bases in between.

V gene TRBV19 combines with J gene TRBJ2-3, with D tentatively TRBD1 (5 bases). V was pared by 4 bases and J by 4 bases, with 15 bases between. The CDR3 runs to 15 residues. Germline V CDR1 and CDR2: LNHDA, SQIVND (reference sequence). CDR3 DNA sequence: TGTGCCAGTAGTACGTCACAGGTTATGGCAGATACGCAGTATTTT. This gives the protein CASSTSQVMADTQYF.

The chain is built from TRBV6-1 and TRBJ2-1; 8 nucleotides align to TRBD1. The CDR3 length is 16 residues. The V segment lost 1 base and the J segment 5 bases; nucleotides outside the gene matches: 7. Germline lookup yields CDR1 MNHNS and CDR2 SASEGT. CDR3 DNA: TGTGCCAGCAGTGAAGAGGCAGGGGGCGGTCACAATGAGCAGTTCTTC. It translates to CASSEEAGGGHNEQFF.

The chain links TRBV4-2 to TRBJ2-5, with 12 bases aligning to TRBD2. Germline lookup yields CDR1 LGHNA and CDR2 YNFKEQ. The V gene end was trimmed by 1 base and the J gene end by 2 bases; junction bases not matched to a gene: 2. The CDR3 loop spans 16 amino acids. This CDR3 is CASSQGTSGDQETQYF. Written as DNA, the CDR3 is TGTGCCAGCAGCCAAGGGACTAGCGGGGATCAAGAGACCCAGTACTTC.

The J gene is TRBJ2-7, the V gene TRBV29-1, with D possibly matching TRBD2 (7 bases). The CDR3 has 17 amino acids. V lost 7 bases and J 0 bases, leaving 25 bases between the germline ends. The germline gives CDR1 SQVTM, CDR2 ANQGSEA. Here the CDR3 reads CSDEGGAWRESSYEQYV. The DNA for the CDR3 is TGCAGCGACGAAGGGGGGGCTTGGCGGGAGAGCTCCTACGAGCAGTACGTC.

In DNA, the CDR3 is TGTGCCAGCAGAACCGGGACAGGAAACACCGGGGAGCTGTTTTTT. Amino acid sequence: CASRTGTGNTGELFF. The chain recombines TRBV11-3 with TRBJ2-2; 8 nucleotides line up with TRBD1. The CDR3 sequence is 15 residues long. Germline V lookup: CDR1 SGHNT, CDR2 YENEEA. J was trimmed by 2 bases and V by 6 bases; bases with no gene match: 5. Complete variable domain (other parts from reference TRBV11-3 and TRBJ2-2): EAGVVQSPRYKIIEKKQPVAFWCNPISGHNTLYWYLQNLGQGPELLIRYENEEAVDDSQLPKDRFSAERLKGVDSTLKIQPAELGDSAVYLCASRTGTGNTGELFFGEGSRLTVL.

The DNA for the CDR3 is TGCGCCAGCAGCCAAGACCCGGGGAACTACGAGCAGTACTTC. It encodes CASSQDPGNYEQYF. The V call is TRBV4-1, the J call TRBJ2-7; a weak D match, TRBD2 (5 bases). Germline lookup yields CDR1 MGHRA and CDR2 YSYEKL. The ends were cut back, 0 bases at V and 3 bases at J, with 9 bases in the middle. CDR3 size: 14 residues.

The rearrangement links TRBV7-6 to TRBJ1-4, with D perhaps matching TRBD1 (5 bases). Per germline, CDR1 SGHVS and CDR2 FNYEAQ. V gave up 5 bases and J gave up 1 base, with 14 bases separating them. There are 16 residues in the CDR3. The CDR3 nucleotides read TGTGCCAGCAGCCCCACTCAAAGGGGAACTAATGAAAAACTGTTTTTT. Its protein is CASSPTQRGTNEKLFF.